The clone carrying this TCR beta chain was seen many times. Input was 800,000 to 1,000,000 sorted T cells, either CD4+ or CD8+. The entry originates in a study of neurological immune-mediated disorders. A single run covered 15-18 subjects with over 190 million TCR-beta sequences. From the 5' RACE reads, TCRdb called clonotypes with MiXCR, one entry per CDR3 protein. In the table there are under 40,000 distinct CDR3 sequences, less than 9% of which are singletons. CDR3 length: 14 amino acids. The V gene's germline CDR1 is KGHSH and CDR2 LQKENI. With 0 bases removed from V and 2 bases from J, the gap between germline ends came to 7 bases.

The specimen was CD4+ T cells from blood. The chain joins TRBV18 to TRBJ1-2; the D is unclear. The TCR comes from a man aged 45-60 years in good health. CDR3 residues: CASSPPGGNYGYTF. CDR3 coding DNA: TGTGCCAGCTCACCACCGGGAGGAAACTATGGCTACACCTTC. Full variable domain (missing parts from reference TRBV18 and TRBJ1-2): NAGVMQNPRHLVRRRGQEARLRCSPMKGHSHVYWYRQLPEEGLKFMVYLQKENIIDESGMPKERFSAEFPKEGPSILRIQQVVRGDSAAYFCASSPPGGNYGYTFGSGTRLTVV.